The clone carrying this T cell receptor beta chain was recorded many times. Its specificity is not known. The data are from a study of T cell repertoires in cytomegalovirus infection. In the study overall: Signatures in public TCR beta sequences pointed to both CMV infection and matching HLA type.

Losses at the gene ends were 0 bases for V and 2 bases for J; bases not matched to a gene: 7. The CDR3 runs 17 residues. CDR1 LGHDT and CDR2 YNNKEL come from the germline V gene (reference sequence). Study observations and caveats: People with CMV and the relevant HLA were identified by cumulative public TCR beta family frequency. HLA-C-restricted CMV-specific TCR beta clonotypes prevailed in the ex vivo response.

TCRdb ran MiXCR on the reads and lists one entry per CDR3 protein. The data contain almost 550,000 distinct CDR3 sequences, about 15% of them seen just once; the ten biggest clones take up more than 20%. The chain links TRBV3-1 to TRBJ2-5; 9 positions match TRBD1. Sequenced: CD8+ T cells from PBMCs. The TCR comes from a human donor in good health (CMV status not recorded). Some clones in this sample may be carry-over from other donors' samples. The CDR3 here is CASSQDVGDREQETQYF. The CDR3 DNA follows: TGTGCCAGCAGCCAAGACGTCGGGGACAGGGAGCAAGAGACCCAGTACTTC.